This TCR beta chain was identified in a study of cytomegalovirus exposure and HLA in healthy donors. About the research overall: From 190 million or so T cells, an earlier analysis saw 120 million or so unique TCR beta sequences.

PCR primers comprised 60 Vbeta and 13 Jbeta primers. This table comes from immunoSEQ multiplex PCR, and its TCRdb copy is limited to in-frame clones, with some not included. This table holds fewer than 90,000 clones, roughly 78% found once. With 8 bases removed from V and 10 bases from J, the gap between germline ends came to 18 bases. This CDR3 spans 13 amino acids. Germline loops: CDR1 MNHNS, CDR2 SASEGT. This clonotype originated in a male donor in good health and CMV-seropositive. The J gene is TRBJ1-5, the V gene TRBV6-1, with a tentative D call TRBD1 (6 bases). The sequenced material came from PBMCs. The CDR3 reads CASAYDRFGPQHF. The CDR3 DNA sequence: TGTGCCAGCGCTTACGACAGGTTCGGCCCCCAGCATTTT.